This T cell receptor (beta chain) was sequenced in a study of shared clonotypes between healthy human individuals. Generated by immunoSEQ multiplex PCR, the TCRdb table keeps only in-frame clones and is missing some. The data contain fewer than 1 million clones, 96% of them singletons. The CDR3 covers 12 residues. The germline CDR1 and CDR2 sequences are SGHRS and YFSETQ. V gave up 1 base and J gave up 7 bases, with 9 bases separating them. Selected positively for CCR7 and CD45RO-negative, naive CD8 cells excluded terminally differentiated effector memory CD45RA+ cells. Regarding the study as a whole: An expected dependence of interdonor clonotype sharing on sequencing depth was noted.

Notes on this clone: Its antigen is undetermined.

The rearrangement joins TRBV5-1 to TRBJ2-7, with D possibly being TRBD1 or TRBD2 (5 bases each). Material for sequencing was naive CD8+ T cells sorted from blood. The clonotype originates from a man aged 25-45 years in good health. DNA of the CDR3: TGCGCCAGCAGCTTGTTGGGGGTGGAGCAGTACTTC. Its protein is CASSLLGVEQYF.